The 20 T cell receptor beta chains presented below share a single source sample, sequenced in a study of regulatory T cells in long-lasting Graves disease (dated by TCRdb to about 2021). The method was multiplex PCR. The instrument given in TCRdb is Illumina HiSeq 4000. CDR3 regions were amplified by Arm-PCR with iRepertoire HTBI primers to construct TCR beta libraries. TCRdb trimmed public reads at Q25 via fastp, called clones via MiXCR and kept in-frame beta chains. A single entry per CDR3 protein holds the most common genes and DNA from its merged rows. The sample data list around 460,000 distinct CDR3 sequences, and approximately 22% of these were observed just once. The ten largest clones add up to roughly 14% of the sample. The label giving this sample's time point can be read as: persistent/refractory GD, antithyroid drugs over 5 years with positive TRAb. For both TCR sequencing and RNA sequencing, RNA was extracted from PBMCs in TRIzol.

This specimen consisted of peripheral blood mononuclear cells (PBMCs), obtained when the disease was refractory, from a patient treated with antithyroid drugs. Receptors originate from a female donor with Graves disease.

This rearrangement joins TRBV20-1 to TRBJ2-1; 10 bases align to TRBD1. With V trimmed by 3 bases and J by 7 bases, 9 bases remained unmatched. The CDR3 loop spans 15 amino acids. Germline loops: CDR1 DFQATT, CDR2 SNEGSKA (reference sequence). The CDR3 DNA reads as TGCAGTGCTAGCCCCGGACAGGGGGTAAGGAATGAGCAGTTCTTC. Its translation is CSASPGQGVRNEQFF.

This clonotype occurred many times. The chain carries TRBV28 and TRBJ2-7, with unresolved D. The ends were cut back, 3 bases at V and 4 bases at J, with 10 bases in the middle. The germline gives CDR1 MDHEN, CDR2 SYDVKM. The CDR3 has 13 residues. The CDR3 spells CASSLSGKYEQYF. The DNA of the CDR3 is TGTGCCAGCAGTTTGAGTGGGAAATACGAGCAGTACTTC.

This clonotype has at least ten counts. The chain employs TRBV6-1 and TRBJ2-5, with D possibly being TRBD1 (5 bases). The V and J ends lost 4 bases and 1 base respectively, with 10 bases between them. This CDR3 region has 14 residues. Per the germline V gene, CDR1 is MNHNS and CDR2 is SASEGT. The CDR3 region has the DNA TGTGCCAGCAGTGCGACAGTCAGCCAAGAGACCCAGTACTTC. It encodes CASSATVSQETQYF.

The chain employs TRBV9 and TRBJ2-7, with 9 bases aligning to TRBD1. The germline gives CDR1 SGDLS, CDR2 YYNGEE. The trim removed 3 bases at V and 6 bases at J, leaving 7 bases unmatched. There are 14 residues in the CDR3. CDR3 sequence (DNA): TGTGCCAGCAGCGAGAGACAGGGGGGTTCCGAGCAGTACTTC. This translates into CASSERQGGSEQYF. The variable domain in full, with the rest retrieved from reference TRBV9 and TRBJ2-7, is DSGVTQTPKHLITATGQRVTLRCSPRSGDLSVYWYQQSLDQGLQFLIQYYNGEERAKGNILERFSAQQFPDLHSELNLSSLELGDSALYFCASSERQGGSEQYFGPGTRLTVT.

The chain is built from TRBV6-2 or TRBV6-3 and TRBJ2-3, with D perhaps matching TRBD2 (7 bases). The CDR3 has 17 residues. Trimming cost V 4 bases and J 2 bases, with 19 bases left between them. Germline V gene sequence: CDR1 MNHEY, CDR2 SVGEGT. CDR3 sequence (DNA): TGTGCCAGCAGTTCCAGGGGAGGGCGGGTAAACACAGATACGCAGTATTTT. Protein: CASSSRGGRVNTDTQYF.

The chain links TRBV11-1 to TRBJ2-7, with TRBD2 matching 7 bases. This CDR3 has 14 amino acids. Germline V lookup: CDR1 SGHAT, CDR2 FQDESV (reference sequence). V trimming: 1 base; J trimming: 3 bases; junction bases outside the gene matches: 3. DNA of the CDR3: TGTGCCAGCAGCTTAGAGCCTAGCGGCTACGAGCAGTACTTC. Translating it yields CASSLEPSGYEQYF. Looking up the rest from reference TRBV11-1 and TRBJ2-7 gives the full variable domain: EAEVAQSPRYKITEKSQAVAFWCDPISGHATLYWYRQILGQGPELLVQFQDESVVDDSQLPKDRFSAERLKGVDSTLKIQPAELGDSAMYLCASSLEPSGYEQYFGPGTRLTVT.

DNA for the CDR3: TGTGCCAGTAGTACCAGGGAAAATCAGCCCCAGCATTTT. Translation gives CASSTRENQPQHF. The chain employs TRBV19 and TRBJ1-5, with D possibly matching TRBD1 (5 bases). This CDR3 has 13 amino acids. Germline-derived CDR1 and CDR2 are LNHDA and SQIVND (reference sequence). V gave up 4 bases and J gave up 4 bases, with 8 bases separating them.

This chain uses TRBV19 with TRBJ1-4, with 8 bases that match TRBD1. CDR1 and CDR2 (germline): LNHDA, SQIVND (reference sequence). The V and J ends lost 3 bases and 0 bases, in that order; junction bases with no gene match: 3. The CDR3 sequence is 16 residues long. CDR3: CASSIGGQATNEKLFF. The CDR3 DNA follows: TGTGCCAGTAGTATCGGGGGACAGGCAACTAATGAAAAACTGTTTTTT.

This clonotype occurred a few times. The chain couples TRBV6-2 or TRBV6-3 to TRBJ1-5; D call uncertain. The CDR3 contains 15 residues. Germline V gene sequence: CDR1 MNHEY, CDR2 SVGEGT. V was shortened by 4 bases and J by 5 bases, with 15 bases between the two germline ends. CDR3 DNA: TGTGCCAGCAGTTCTACTCTAACCGGCGATCAGCCCCAGCATTTT. This encodes CASSSTLTGDQPQHF.

This clonotype was seen at least ten times. V and J are TRBV28 and TRBJ1-2; 8 positions match TRBD1. Germline V gives CDR1 MDHEN, CDR2 SYDVKM. With V trimmed by 5 bases and J by 8 bases, 13 bases remained unmatched. CDR3 size: 15 residues. CDR3 loop: CASSSPGTGMRGYTF. The CDR3 DNA follows: TGTGCCAGCAGTAGTCCCGGGACAGGAATGAGGGGCTACACCTTC.

The V call is TRBV2, the J call TRBJ2-3; TRBD2 aligns across 14 bases. The CDR3 has 18 residues. The V gene's germline CDR1 is SNHLY and CDR2 FYNNEI. V was pared by 6 bases and J by 4 bases, with 12 bases of the junction left unmatched. Here the CDR3 reads CASSLTRTSGGMADTQYF. The CDR3 DNA reads as TGTGCCAGCAGCTTGACCCGGACTAGCGGGGGGATGGCAGATACGCAGTATTTT.

V usage is TRBV15 and J usage is TRBJ1-2; D gene uncertain. The CDR3 loop spans 18 amino acids. Germline-derived CDR1 and CDR2 are LNHNV and YYDKDF (reference sequence). With 0 bases removed from V and 2 bases from J, the gap between germline ends came to 19 bases. Here the CDR3 DNA reads TGTGCCACCAGCAGAGATCTACAAAAAAGGGCGGGGAACTATGGCTACACCTTC. Encoded protein: CATSRDLQKRAGNYGYTF.

This clonotype was counted ten times or more. The V gene is TRBV7-2, the J gene TRBJ2-2; D not resolved. The CDR3 is 15 residues long. The germline V and J ends were trimmed by 2 bases and 0 bases, with 7 bases remaining between them. Germline V lookup: CDR1 SGHTA, CDR2 FQGNSA. In DNA form, the CDR3 reads TGTGCCAGCAGCTTATCCGCACCGAACACCGGGGAGCTGTTTTTT. This codes for CASSLSAPNTGELFF.

This clonotype has only a few counts. The chain links TRBV29-1 to TRBJ1-2; possibly TRBD1 for D (5 bases). This CDR3 spans 14 amino acids. V lost 1 base and J 5 bases, leaving 14 bases between the germline ends. Germline CDR1 SQVTM, CDR2 ANQGSEA. In nucleotides, the CDR3 is TGCAGCGTTGAAGTTGACGCAGGGAGGTATGGCTACACCTTC. Translated, it gives CSVEVDAGRYGYTF.

As to this clonotype: A read error may explain this, as a much larger clone is one base away. The J gene is TRBJ1-6, the V gene TRBV11-1, with D perhaps TRBD1 (6 bases). Looked up from germline, CDR1 is SGHAT and CDR2 is FQDESV (reference sequence). The CDR3 runs 12 residues. In DNA form, the CDR3 reads TGTGCCAGCAGTTTAGGGGGGACACCCCTCCACTTT. Translating gives CASSLGGTPLHF.

This chain uses TRBV20-1 with TRBJ2-6, with 7 bases lining up with TRBD1. CDR3 length equals 13 residues. Germline lookup yields CDR1 DFQATT and CDR2 SNEGSKA (reference sequence). The CDR3 sequence: CSVRGPGANVLTF. CDR3 DNA sequence: TGCAGCGTAAGGGGGCCCGGGGCCAACGTCCTGACTTTC.

V and J are TRBV12-3 or TRBV12-4 and TRBJ1-3; possible D gene TRBD1, 5 bases. V gave up 3 bases and J gave up 8 bases, with 11 bases separating them. This CDR3 spans 13 amino acids. The CDR3 DNA sequence: TGTGCCAGCAGTTTCCTCGTGGGACACACCATATATTTT. Translated: CASSFLVGHTIYF.

The gene calls are TRBV5-1 and TRBJ1-1; D is perhaps TRBD1 (6 bases). V lost 7 bases, J lost 1 base, and 14 bases lay in between. CDR3 size: 14 residues. The germline CDR1 and CDR2 sequences are SGHRS and YFSETQ. CDR3 nucleotide sequence: TGCGCCAGCGGTCCGGGACACCCGAACACTGAAGCTTTCTTT. Residues: CASGPGHPNTEAFF.

The V gene is TRBV29-1, the J gene TRBJ2-7; the D gene could be TRBD1 or TRBD2 (6 bases each). Trimming removed 8 bases from V and 4 bases from J, with 21 bases in between. The germline CDR1 and CDR2 sequences are SQVTM and ANQGSEA. CDR3 length: 14 residues. The CDR3 protein is CSFMEVGGGYEQYF. CDR3 nucleotides: TGCAGCTTCATGGAGGTTGGAGGGGGTTACGAGCAGTACTTC.

There are many counts of this clonotype. This chain links TRBV28 with TRBJ1-1; D is unresolved. Trimming took 2 bases from V and 0 from J, leaving 16 bases between them. Germline V lookup: CDR1 MDHEN, CDR2 SYDVKM. The CDR3 has 17 residues. The CDR3 sequence is CASSLKGLDRLNTEAFF. As DNA, the CDR3 is TGTGCCAGCAGTTTAAAGGGCCTGGATCGCTTGAACACTGAAGCTTTCTTT.